These 26 T cell receptor beta chains were all obtained from the same sample, sequenced in a study of T cell changes during pregnancy in multiple sclerosis. TCRdb's copy holds only in-frame clones and misses some; the assay was immunoSEQ multiplex PCR. The sample has over 60,000 clones, roughly nine tenths seen once. This specimen was peripheral blood, taken in the third trimester of pregnancy. These TCRs come from a female donor in good health, enrolled as a control in a pregnancy study.

The chain links TRBV19 to TRBJ1-3; D gene ambiguous. Trimming stripped 3 bases from V and 0 bases from J, with 15 bases between. CDR1 is LNHDA and CDR2 is SQIVND in the germline V gene (reference sequence). This CDR3 has 17 residues. Written as DNA, the CDR3 is TGTGCCAGTAGTATTGGAGACGGATTCTCCTCTGGAAACACCATATATTTT. Its translation is CASSIGDGFSSGNTIYF.

This chain uses TRBV27 with TRBJ1-4, with a possible D match to TRBD1 (6 bases). Per the germline V gene, CDR1 is MNHEY and CDR2 is SMNVEV (reference sequence). V was shortened by 7 bases and J by 8 bases, with 11 bases between the two germline ends. The CDR3 is made up of 12 amino acids. The CDR3 is CASTQGGEKLFF. The CDR3 nucleotides are TGTGCCAGCACACAGGGTGGCGAAAAACTGTTTTTT. Drawing the rest from reference TRBV27 and TRBJ1-4, the complete variable domain is EAQVTQNPRYLITVTGKKLTVTCSQNMNHEYMSWYRQDPGLGLRQIYYSMNVEVTDKGDVPEGYKVSRKEKRNFPLILESPSPNQTSLYFCASTQGGEKLFFGSGTQLSVL.

The gene calls are TRBV30 and TRBJ2-7; D perhaps matches TRBD1 (5 bases). Trimming stripped 2 bases from V and 5 bases from J, with 19 bases between. The germline V gene encodes CDR1 GTSNPN and CDR2 SVGIG (reference sequence). This CDR3 spans 15 amino acids. Here the CDR3 DNA reads TGTGCCTGGAGTATAGGGGCGGAACCTCTTAACGAGCAGTACTTC. Translating gives CAWSIGAEPLNEQYF.

The chain employs TRBV5-1 and TRBJ1-5, with D hard to call. Germline V lookup: CDR1 SGHRS, CDR2 YFSETQ. Between the trimmed V and J ends, which lost 0 bases and 7 bases, there was a span of 17 bases. This CDR3 region has 16 residues. The CDR3 DNA sequence: TGCGCCAGCAGCTTGGATGGCTCCAACGGCGGGCAGCCCCAGCATTTT. Translation: CASSLDGSNGGQPQHF.

The V gene is TRBV5-1, the J gene TRBJ2-7; 8 bases line up with TRBD2. Germline V gene data show CDR1 as SGHRS and CDR2 as YFSETQ. With 7 bases clipped from V and 0 bases from J, the junction kept 15 bases outside the gene matches. This CDR3 is 17 amino acids long. CDR3 amino acids: CASPRDRLAISSYEQYF. The CDR3 DNA reads as TGCGCCAGCCCCCGGGACCGACTAGCGATATCCTCCTACGAGCAGTACTTC.

In this sample, this clone turned up a few times. The chain employs TRBV30 and TRBJ1-1; weak D call: TRBD1 (6 bases). The ends were cut back, 3 bases at V and 14 bases at J, with 16 bases in the middle. Germline V gene sequence: CDR1 GTSNPN, CDR2 SVGIG (reference sequence). CDR3 length: 11 amino acids. CDR3 in amino acids: CAWRGATTGFF. The CDR3, as DNA: TGTGCCTGGAGGGGGGCCACTACTGGGTTCTTT.

The chain has TRBV28 and TRBJ1-1; 7 nucleotides agree with TRBD1. Germline V CDR1 and CDR2: MDHEN, SYDVKM. This CDR3 has 14 amino acids. V dropped 4 bases and J dropped 4; count of bases not matched to a gene: 6. In DNA form, the CDR3 reads TGTGCCAGCAGTTCACAGGGGCTGGCCACTGAAGCTTTCTTT. Protein product: CASSSQGLATEAFF.

Within the sample, this clone is medium-sized. The chain employs TRBV4-3 and TRBJ1-5, with 10 bases aligning to TRBD1. The CDR3 spans 15 residues. Germline values: CDR1 LGHNA, CDR2 YSLEER. J lost 4 bases, V lost 4 bases, and 4 bases had no gene match. The CDR3: CASSPGTGVNQPQHF. CDR3 sequence (DNA): TGCGCCAGCAGCCCCGGGACAGGGGTAAATCAGCCCCAGCATTTT.

The V call is TRBV19, the J call TRBJ1-6; 9 bases map to TRBD1. V lost 0 bases, J lost 7 bases, and 7 bases stayed unmatched. The CDR3 runs to 17 residues. Germline-derived CDR1 and CDR2 are LNHDA and SQIVND (reference sequence). The CDR3 nucleotides read TGTGCCAGTAGTATAGATGATCCGGGACAGGGAAATTCACCCCTCCACTTT. It translates to CASSIDDPGQGNSPLHF.

This chain uses TRBV6-5 with TRBJ2-3; 9 bases are shared with TRBD1. With 6 bases clipped from V and 9 bases from J, the junction kept 4 bases outside the gene matches. This CDR3 is 12 amino acids long. CDR1 MNHEY and CDR2 SVGAGI come from the germline V gene. In DNA, the CDR3 is TGTGCCAGCAGAGATACAGGGGGCACGCAGTATTTT. It specifies CASRDTGGTQYF.

The chain couples TRBV14 to TRBJ1-2, with D hard to call. CDR1 is SGHDN and CDR2 is FVKESK in the germline V gene. The CDR3 consists of 13 residues. Trimming cost V 3 bases and J 4 bases, with 9 bases left between them. The CDR3 region is CASSQSYFYGYTF. The CDR3 bases are TGTGCCAGCAGCCAGAGCTACTTCTATGGCTACACCTTC.

This chain links TRBV5-1 with TRBJ2-2; D is unresolved. Looked up from germline, CDR1 is SGHRS and CDR2 is YFSETQ. The CDR3 runs 15 residues. Trimming removed 0 bases from V and 0 bases from J, with 6 bases in between. This chain's CDR3 is CASSLVRTNTGELFF. The CDR3 bases are TGCGCCAGCAGCTTGGTCAGGACGAACACCGGGGAGCTGTTTTTT.

J is TRBJ1-5 and V is TRBV25-1, with 8 bases matching TRBD1. This CDR3 region has 16 residues. The ends lost 8 bases at V and 7 bases at J; junction bases unmatched: 16. Per the germline V gene, CDR1 is MGHDK and CDR2 is SYGVNS. CDR3 in DNA: TGTGCCAGCGCAGAGGGACAGGCCCCCCACAAGCAGCCCCAGCATTTT. The encoded protein is CASAEGQAPHKQPQHF. Combining the CDR3 with reference TRBV25-1 and TRBJ1-5 gives the whole variable domain EADIYQTPRYLVIGTGKKITLECSQTMGHDKMYWYQQDPGMELHLIHYSYGVNSTEKGDLSSESTVSRIRTEHFPLTLESARPSHTSQYLCASAEGQAPHKQPQHFGDGTRLSIL.

The chain recombines TRBV7-2 with TRBJ2-6; a possible D gene is TRBD1 (6 bases). The germline V gene encodes CDR1 SGHTA and CDR2 FQGNSA. The CDR3 has 15 residues. Trimming shortened V by 6 bases and J by 4 bases, and 13 bases separated the two germline ends. This chain's CDR3 is CASSGAGVGANVLTF. For the CDR3, the DNA is TGTGCCAGCAGTGGGGCAGGGGTCGGGGCCAACGTCCTGACTTTC.

The V call is TRBV28, the J call TRBJ2-7; tentative D call: TRBD1 (6 bases). This CDR3 is built from 14 residues. V was clipped by 6 bases and J by 0 bases, with 12 bases between them. The V gene's germline CDR1 is MDHEN and CDR2 SYDVKM. The CDR3 sequence: CASRSTGISYEQYF. CDR3 sequence (DNA): TGTGCCAGCAGGTCGACAGGAATCTCCTACGAGCAGTACTTC.

V gene TRBV6-4 combines with J gene TRBJ1-6; tentative D call: TRBD1 (5 bases). Germline V gene data show CDR1 as MRHNA and CDR2 as SNTAGT. This CDR3 is built from 15 residues. Trimming stripped 0 bases from V and 11 bases from J, with 14 bases between. CDR3 in amino acids: CASSDSYQGKTPLHF. DNA of the CDR3: TGTGCCAGCAGTGACTCGTACCAGGGAAAGACACCCCTCCACTTT.

V gene TRBV18 combines with J gene TRBJ2-7, with 9 bases fitting TRBD1. V was pared by 8 bases and J by 3 bases, with 5 bases of the junction left unmatched. The CDR3 loop spans 13 amino acids. CDR1 and CDR2 (germline): KGHSH, LQKENI. The CDR3 nucleotides are TGTGCCAGCAAAGACAGGGGGAACTACGAGCAGTACTTC. It yields the protein CASKDRGNYEQYF.

The chain employs TRBV28 and TRBJ1-5; no clear D. Germline V gene sequence: CDR1 MDHEN, CDR2 SYDVKM. V gave up 3 bases and J gave up 7 bases, with 13 bases separating them. The length of the CDR3 is 14 residues. The CDR3 DNA reads TGTGCCAGCAGTTTTACGGGGAGCGGCCAGCCCCAGCATTTT. This gives the protein CASSFTGSGQPQHF.

The CDR3 DNA reads as TGTGCCAGCAGCTTTTTTCTGACTAGCGGGGCCACAGATACGCAGTATTTT. It yields the protein CASSFFLTSGATDTQYF. The chain uses TRBV7-2 and TRBJ2-3; 11 nucleotides match TRBD2. Germline-derived CDR1 and CDR2 are SGHTA and FQGNSA. The CDR3 has 17 amino acids. The V and J ends lost 3 bases and 2 bases, in that order; junction bases with no gene match: 7. Based on the CDR3 plus reference TRBV7-2 and TRBJ2-3, the full variable domain is GAGVSQSPSNKVTEKGKDVELRCDPISGHTALYWYRQSLGQGLEFLIYFQGNSAPDKSGLPSDRFSAERTGGSVSTLTIQRTQQEDSAVYLCASSFFLTSGATDTQYFGPGTRLTVL.

V is TRBV9 and J is TRBJ2-7; D is perhaps TRBD1 (7 bases). The CDR3 consists of 17 residues. Per the germline V gene, CDR1 is SGDLS and CDR2 is YYNGEE. Trimming took off 3 bases at V and 7 bases at J, with 26 bases between the two ends. The CDR3 DNA is TGTGCCAGCAGCGCTAGACAGGGACTTTCGTTCTTGGGTGAGCAGTACTTC. It encodes CASSARQGLSFLGEQYF.

The chain links TRBV11-2 to TRBJ2-7; TRBD2 aligns across 8 bases. This CDR3 has 18 amino acids. Unmatched junction bases numbered 16, after V lost 5 bases and J lost 1 base. Per germline, CDR1 SGHAT and CDR2 FQNNGV. CDR3 sequence (DNA): TGTGCCAGCAGCCCGCGGCGGCTAGCGGGTCAACCATCCTACGAGCAGTACTTC. Translated, it gives CASSPRRLAGQPSYEQYF.

V is TRBV7-2 and J is TRBJ1-1; unclear D gene. This CDR3 has 15 amino acids. V dropped 1 base and J dropped 5 bases, with 14 bases sitting between them. The germline gives CDR1 SGHTA, CDR2 FQGNSA. CDR3 in amino acids: CASSLVVRAGTEAFF. Written as DNA, the CDR3 is TGTGCCAGCAGCTTAGTAGTGAGGGCGGGGACTGAAGCTTTCTTT.

The V and J genes are TRBV4-1 and TRBJ2-2; 9 positions agree with TRBD2. Germline CDR1 and CDR2: MGHRA and YSYEKL. The CDR3 sequence is 14 residues long. After removal of 8 bases from V and 4 bases from J, the junction contained 5 bases not matched to a gene. Written as DNA, the CDR3 is TGCGCCAGCCTTAGCGGGAGACCCACCGGGGAGCTGTTTTTT. Amino acid sequence: CASLSGRPTGELFF.

This clone was recorded a few times. The genes are TRBV18 and TRBJ1-1; the match to TRBD1 covers 8 bases. Trimming cost V 5 bases and J 4 bases; bases outside gene matches: 6. In germline, CDR1 is KGHSH, CDR2 LQKENI. CDR3 length: 14 amino acids. The DNA for the CDR3 is TGTGCCAGCTCAGCGACAGGGGCGGGCACTGAAGCTTTCTTT. Protein: CASSATGAGTEAFF. Using reference TRBV18 and TRBJ1-1 for the parts outside the CDR3, the full variable domain is NAGVMQNPRHLVRRRGQEARLRCSPMKGHSHVYWYRQLPEEGLKFMVYLQKENIIDESGMPKERFSAEFPKEGPSILRIQQVVRGDSAAYFCASSATGAGTEAFFGQGTRLTVV.

CDR3 sequence: CASSQVTTGYNSPLHF. In nucleotides, the CDR3 is TGCGCCAGCAGCCAAGTGACAACAGGCTATAATTCACCCCTCCACTTT. V gene TRBV4-1 combines with J gene TRBJ1-6, with D maybe TRBD1 (5 bases). Trimming cost V 1 base and J 3 bases, with 10 bases left between them. The germline CDR1 and CDR2 sequences are MGHRA and YSYEKL. CDR3 length: 16 amino acids.

This clone was seen only a few times. The V call is TRBV27, the J call TRBJ1-2; D is perhaps TRBD1 (6 bases). The germline V gene has CDR1 MNHEY and CDR2 SMNVEV (reference sequence). V was shortened by 2 bases and J by 4 bases, with 11 bases between the two germline ends. This CDR3 region has 14 residues. This chain's CDR3 is CASSLTGPSYGYTF. In DNA, the CDR3 is TGTGCCAGCAGTTTAACAGGGCCGTCCTATGGCTACACCTTC.